Included here is one TCR beta chain sequence, with context. Antigen unknown. The sample belongs to a study of cytomegalovirus exposure and HLA in healthy donors. At the level of the study: The approximately 120 validation repertoires used the same platform as the 650 to 800 first-cohort repertoires, a later analysis reported.

Points from the study as a whole: Cytomegalovirus association was assigned to approximately 160 TCR beta chains. Accounts indicate the classifier identified cytomegalovirus status with strong specificity and sensitivity. That first-cohort TCR clusters tended to co-occur in the 95 to 150 validation repertoires was found in a later analysis.

This CDR3 spans 15 amino acids. Germline V gives CDR1 SGHDN, CDR2 FVKESK. V lost 4 bases and J lost 2; bases outside the gene matches: 2. The method was immunoSEQ multiplex PCR; TCRdb's version includes in-frame clones alone and lacks a portion of them. In the table there are over 110,000 clones, around 87% of which are singletons. The gene calls are TRBV14 and TRBJ2-1; the match to TRBD2 covers 10 bases. Sequencing was performed on PBMCs. The receptor was isolated from a man younger than 35 in good health and CMV-seropositive. The CDR3, as DNA: TGTGCCAGCAGCCCTCTAGCGGGAGCCTACAATGAGCAGTTCTTC. It yields the protein CASSPLAGAYNEQFF.